This TCR beta chain was found in a study of blood T cell repertoires in COVID-19. V lost 5 bases, J lost 6 bases, and 6 bases stayed unmatched. CDR1 and CDR2 from the germline V gene are SGHVS and FQNEAQ. CDR3 length equals 14 residues. This clone appeared a single time. Sequenced by immunoSEQ multiplex PCR; TCRdb stores in-frame clones only, minus some. This sample yields under 200,000 clones, of which about four fifths are seen a single time; 2% to 2.5% belongs to the top ten. The sequencing sample was made of peripheral blood. This chain connects TRBV7-8 to TRBJ2-7, with TRBD2 matching over 11 bases. This sequence was found in a woman of 80 years or more with acute or convalescent COVID-19. The CDR3 sequence is CASSPLAGGSEQYF. In DNA form, the CDR3 reads TGTGCCAGCAGCCCTCTAGCGGGAGGATCCGAGCAGTACTTC.